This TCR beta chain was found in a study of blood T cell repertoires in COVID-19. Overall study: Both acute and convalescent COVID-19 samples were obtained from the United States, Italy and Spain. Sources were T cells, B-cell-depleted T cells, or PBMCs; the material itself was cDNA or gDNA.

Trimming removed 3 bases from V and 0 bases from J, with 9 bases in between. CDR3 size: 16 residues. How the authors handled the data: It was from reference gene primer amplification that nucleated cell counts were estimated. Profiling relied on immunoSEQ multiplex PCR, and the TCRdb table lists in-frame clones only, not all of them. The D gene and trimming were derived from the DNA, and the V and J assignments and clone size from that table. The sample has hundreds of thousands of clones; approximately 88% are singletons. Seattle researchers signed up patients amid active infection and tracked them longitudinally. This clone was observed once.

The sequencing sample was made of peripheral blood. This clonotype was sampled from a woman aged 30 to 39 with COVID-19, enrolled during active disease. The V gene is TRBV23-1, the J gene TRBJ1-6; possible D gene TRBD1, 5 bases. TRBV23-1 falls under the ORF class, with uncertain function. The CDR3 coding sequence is TGCGCCAGCAGTCAGGGGGGGAGCTCCTATAATTCACCCCTCCACTTT. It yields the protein CASSQGGSSYNSPLHF.